The subject of this entry is one TCR beta chain. What it recognizes is unknown. The data are from a study of vaccination and CD4 T cells after COVID-19. The germline gives CDR1 MDHEN, CDR2 SYDVKM. Trimming pared 5 bases from V and 8 bases from J, leaving 16 bases between. The CDR3 totals 15 residues. Treatment indicated: roughly nine-day PBMC culture with coronavirus spike peptide pools or control peptides (ViraFEST assay). The ViraFEST method relied on peptide pools to expand antigen-specific T cells, followed by TCR sequencing. With the Oncomine TCR Beta short-read assay, DNA from cultured CD4+ T cells was sequenced. TCRdb itself ran the PCR reads through MiXCR, one entry per CDR3 protein. Of just under 20,000 distinct CDR3 sequences listed, 47% are singletons.

Sequencing was performed on cultured CD4+ T cells from blood. V gene TRBV28 combines with J gene TRBJ1-6, with a tentative D call TRBD1 (6 bases). This clonotype originated in a human donor with COVID-19. The CDR3 here is CASSASRGTYSPLHF. DNA for the CDR3: TGTGCCAGCAGTGCGTCCAGGGGCACCTATTCACCCCTCCACTTT.